This TCR beta chain was identified during a study of blood T cell repertoires in COVID-19. Study context: Collection of acute and convalescent COVID-19 samples took place in the United States, Italy and Spain. Sources were T cells, B-cell-depleted T cells, or PBMCs; the material itself was cDNA or gDNA.

Original handling: Researchers report that nucleated cell counts were estimated from reference gene primer amplification. TCRdb's table, derived via immunoSEQ multiplex PCR, lists solely in-frame clones and lacks some. The D gene and trimming were derived from the DNA, and the V and J assignments and clone size from that table. The sample comprises about 140,000 clones, 84% of which are singletons, and under 5% rests with the top ten. The V and J ends lost 4 bases and 4 bases, in that order; junction bases with no gene match: 7. CDR3 length equals 15 residues. CDR1 is SGHNT, CDR2 YYREEE, per germline (reference sequence).

The sequence derives from a woman in her sixties or seventies with acute or convalescent COVID-19. Sequencing was done on a sample of peripheral blood. J is TRBJ2-5 and V is TRBV5-4; 10 nucleotides agree with TRBD2. CDR3 DNA sequence: TGTGCCAGCAGCCCCGGGGTAGCGGGAGGAGAGACCCAGTACTTC. This translates into CASSPGVAGGETQYF.